This TCR beta chain is drawn from a study of cytomegalovirus exposure and HLA in healthy donors. Study-wide results and limits: Analysis performed later found 16,951 TCR beta sequences associated with HLA alleles at 0.05 false discovery rate. Several top significant clusters appeared, in a later analysis, to be linked to common viral pathogens. A cluster of highly shared sequence variants was likely a sequencing artifact.

The PCR contained 60 Vbeta and 13 Jbeta primers. Assay used: immunoSEQ multiplex PCR; TCRdb lists only in-frame clones, some missing. The sample has 150,000 to 200,000 clones, under 80% seen once. Comments on this clone: Its cognate antigen is unknown. Relative to the germline gene, one junction end is altered; a read error may explain this.

Germline CDR1 and CDR2: SEHNR and FQNEAQ (reference sequence). The CDR3 has 14 amino acids. This receptor was identified in a human donor in good health. Material for sequencing was PBMCs. The chain has TRBV7-9 and TRBJ1-1; no firm D call. The CDR3 reads CSSSLVLINTEAFF. The CDR3 nucleotides read TGTTCCAGCAGCTTAGTTCTAATTAACACTGAAGCTTTCTTT. The full variable domain, with the rest looked up from reference TRBV7-9 and TRBJ1-1, is DTGVSQNPRHKITKRGQNVTFRCDPISEHNRLYWYRQTLGQGPEFLTYFQNEAQLEKSRLLSDRFSAERPKGSFSTLEIQRTEQGDSAMYLCSSSLVLINTEAFFGQGTRLTVV.